The 24 T cell receptor beta chains below all came from one sample that was sequenced in a study of T cells in Graves' hyperthyroidism and ophthalmopathy. Amplified TCR beta CDR3 regions came from RNA transcripts. First-round RT-PCR with HTBI primers amplified the TCR CDR3 region. TCRdb independently ran MiXCR on the multiplex PCR reads; one entry per CDR3 protein. The profile covers a few hundred thousand distinct CDR3 sequences, with approximately 15% appearing a single time and 7.3% taken by the ten largest. Sequences were obtained from blood. The receptors originated from a woman aged 30 to 39 with Graves' hyperthyroidism.

This sequence joins TRBV6-6 and TRBJ2-7, with D possibly matching TRBD2 (5 bases). This CDR3 contains 13 residues. The germline V and J ends were trimmed by 2 bases and 2 bases, with 7 bases remaining between them. Germline V gene data show CDR1 as MNHNY and CDR2 as SVGAGI (reference sequence). CDR3: CASSYGLTYEQYF. The CDR3, as DNA: TGTGCCAGCAGTTACGGACTGACCTACGAGCAGTACTTC.

This clonotype occurred a few times. The rearrangement uses TRBV27 and TRBJ2-1; D gene uncertain. This CDR3 comprises 13 residues. In germline, CDR1 is MNHEY, CDR2 SMNVEV (reference sequence). V was shortened by 4 bases and J by 6 bases, with 10 bases between the two germline ends. The CDR3 nucleotides read TGTGCCAGCAGTTCACCCCTTTTCAATGAGCAGTTCTTC. Its protein is CASSSPLFNEQFF.

The sample holds many counts of this clonotype. The chain employs TRBV20-1 and TRBJ2-3; 7 bases are a match to TRBD2. V shed 0 bases and J 2 bases; nucleotides not matched to a gene: 5. There are 15 residues in the CDR3. Germline CDR1 DFQATT, CDR2 SNEGSKA (reference sequence). The CDR3 sequence: CSAREREWVTDTQYF. The CDR3 DNA reads TGCAGTGCTAGAGAGCGGGAGTGGGTCACAGATACGCAGTATTTT.

This clonotype showed up just a few times. The J gene is TRBJ2-2, the V gene TRBV15; the D call may be TRBD1 or TRBD2 (5 bases each). The CDR3 consists of 15 residues. Germline values: CDR1 LNHNV, CDR2 YYDKDF (reference sequence). Deletions cut 4 bases from V and 7 bases from J, with 16 bases between. CDR3 DNA: TGTGCCACCAGCACCCCGTTAGGGGAGAGCGGGGAGCTGTTTTTT. Residues: CATSTPLGESGELFF.

This clonotype was recorded many times. The rearrangement uses TRBV7-8 and TRBJ2-2; D uncertain. From germline, CDR1 is SGHVS and CDR2 FQNEAQ. The CDR3 length is 11 residues. Trimming cost V 5 bases and J 6 bases, with 4 bases left between them. The CDR3 nucleotides read TGTGCCAGCAGCACAGCCGGGGAGCTGTTTTTT. It encodes CASSTAGELFF.

This clonotype was counted at least ten times. The chain has TRBV9 and TRBJ2-1; perhaps TRBD1 as D (5 bases). Trimming took off 1 base at V and 9 bases at J, with 17 bases between the two ends. The CDR3 extends over 15 amino acids. Germline lookup yields CDR1 SGDLS and CDR2 YYNGEE. The CDR3 here is CASSVPHDGRGEQFF. The CDR3 DNA is TGTGCCAGCAGCGTACCGCACGACGGAAGGGGTGAGCAGTTCTTC.

This clonotype was detected only a few times. Here the CDR3 DNA reads TGTGCCAGCGTCCGCGGGAGAGGTGATACGCAGTATTTT. It codes for CASVRGRGDTQYF. V and J are TRBV2 and TRBJ2-3, with 7 bases identical to TRBD2. The CDR3 runs to 13 residues. Germline trimming cut 8 bases from V and 6 bases from J; bases unmatched to any gene: 8. The germline V gene encodes CDR1 SNHLY and CDR2 FYNNEI.

The chain is built from TRBV6-1 and TRBJ2-1, with 7 bases aligning to TRBD1. This CDR3 has 13 amino acids. Germline V CDR1 and CDR2: MNHNS, SASEGT. The ends lost 4 bases at V and 6 bases at J; junction bases unmatched: 3. The CDR3 here is CASSGRDSNEQFF. The CDR3 DNA sequence: TGTGCCAGCAGTGGCCGGGACAGCAATGAGCAGTTCTTC.

The chain is built from TRBV7-2 and TRBJ1-1; a possible D gene is TRBD1 (6 bases). V was pared by 7 bases and J by 0 bases, with 12 bases between. The CDR3 is 14 residues long. Germline CDR1 is SGHTA and CDR2 is FQGNSA. The CDR3 DNA follows: TGTGCCAGCAACCTACAGGGTATGAACACTGAAGCTTTCTTT. It encodes CASNLQGMNTEAFF.

Notes on this clonotype: One base away lies a much larger clone, so this may be a sequencing read error. Because the CDR3 is missing its conserved closing phenylalanine or tryptophan, this is likely a read error. The V call is TRBV5-1, the J call TRBJ1-1; TRBD1 might be the D (5 bases). Deletions cut 5 bases from V and 4 bases from J, with 12 bases between. Germline CDR1 SGHRS, CDR2 YFSETQ. The CDR3 loop spans 13 amino acids. The CDR3 region is CASRVDSITEAFL. Here the CDR3 DNA reads TGCGCCAGCAGGGTTGACAGTATCACTGAAGCTTTCCTT.

There are many counts of this clonotype. This chain links TRBV7-2 with TRBJ2-1, with TRBD1 as a possible D gene (5 bases). The CDR3 covers 17 residues. With 1 base removed from V and 1 base from J, the gap between germline ends came to 14 bases. Germline V CDR1 and CDR2: SGHTA, FQGNSA. CDR3 protein: CASSLGVGQGSYNEQFF. CDR3 nucleotides: TGTGCCAGCAGCTTAGGGGTCGGGCAGGGTTCCTACAATGAGCAGTTCTTC. Variable domain in full (rest from reference TRBV7-2 and TRBJ2-1): GAGVSQSPSNKVTEKGKDVELRCDPISGHTALYWYRQSLGQGLEFLIYFQGNSAPDKSGLPSDRFSAERTGGSVSTLTIQRTQQEDSAVYLCASSLGVGQGSYNEQFFGPGTRLTVL.

This clonotype appeared a few times. This chain joins TRBV18 and TRBJ2-1; D not resolved. Germline V gives CDR1 KGHSH, CDR2 LQKENI. V lost 1 base and J 3 bases, leaving 13 bases between the germline ends. The CDR3 has 16 residues. In DNA form, the CDR3 reads TGTGCCAGCTCACCACAGGGCCCCAATTACTACAATGAGCAGTTCTTC. Protein: CASSPQGPNYYNEQFF.

The CDR3: CASSVGLAAGTQYF. CDR3 sequence (DNA): TGTGCCAGCAGCGTAGGGCTAGCGGCGGGAACGCAGTATTTT. This rearrangement joins TRBV9 to TRBJ2-3; 7 nucleotides align to TRBD2. Germline V gene sequence: CDR1 SGDLS, CDR2 YYNGEE. The CDR3 contains 14 residues. V dropped 0 bases and J dropped 9; count of bases not matched to a gene: 7. The variable domain in full, with the rest retrieved from reference TRBV9 and TRBJ2-3, is DSGVTQTPKHLITATGQRVTLRCSPRSGDLSVYWYQQSLDQGLQFLIQYYNGEERAKGNILERFSAQQFPDLHSELNLSSLELGDSALYFCASSVGLAAGTQYFGPGTRLTVL.

This clonotype was detected many times. The rearrangement uses TRBV7-3 and TRBJ2-2, with TRBD1 as a possible D gene (6 bases). The CDR3 extends over 17 amino acids. Trimming stripped 5 bases from V and 4 bases from J, with 20 bases between. The germline gives CDR1 SGHTA, CDR2 FQGTGA. Here the CDR3 reads CASSPRPQGLSTGELFF. CDR3 nucleotide sequence: TGTGCCAGCAGCCCTAGACCCCAGGGGCTGTCCACCGGGGAGCTGTTTTTT.

On this clonotype itself: This may come from a read error, since a much larger clone is one base off. The chain couples TRBV28 to TRBJ1-5, with D possibly being TRBD1 (5 bases). This CDR3 spans 15 amino acids. Germline loops: CDR1 MDHEN, CDR2 SYDVKM. The CDR3 sequence: CASILSGIPMQPQHF. Here the CDR3 DNA reads TGTGCCAGCATTTTATCAGGGATCCCCATGCAGCCCCAGCATTTT.

To note about this clonotype: This could be a read error, since a much larger clone is one nucleotide away. The CDR3 region is CASSCGQGTYNEQFF. The CDR3 DNA follows: TGCGCCAGCAGCTGCGGACAGGGTACCTACAATGAGCAGTTCTTC. The chain couples TRBV4-1 to TRBJ2-1; 8 nucleotides match TRBD1. Germline-derived CDR1 and CDR2 are MGHRA and YSYEKL. Trimming cost V 5 bases and J 2 bases; bases outside gene matches: 5. The CDR3 loop spans 15 amino acids.

The rearrangement joins TRBV3-1 to TRBJ2-1; D gene ambiguous. Looked up from germline, CDR1 is LGHDT and CDR2 is YNNKEL (reference sequence). The CDR3 length is 15 residues. Trimming took 4 bases from V and 6 from J, leaving 16 bases between them. The CDR3 here is CASSPVAVRSNEQFF. The DNA of the CDR3 is TGTGCCAGCAGCCCCGTAGCCGTAAGGAGCAATGAGCAGTTCTTC.

This clonotype was found once. The chain recombines TRBV6-2 or TRBV6-3 with TRBJ2-7; D tentatively fits TRBD1 or TRBD2 (5 bases each). The CDR3 totals 15 residues. The germline V gene has CDR1 MNHEY and CDR2 SVGEGT. Trimming took off 0 bases at V and 3 bases at J, with 12 bases between the two ends. CDR3 nucleotides: TGTGCCAGCAGTTACTCGATTATGGGGGACTACGAGCAGTACTTC. Amino acids: CASSYSIMGDYEQYF.

This clonotype occurred many times. This chain uses TRBV24-1 with TRBJ2-3; D might be TRBD1 (6 bases). CDR1 and CDR2 from the germline V gene are KGHDR and SFDVKD. With 2 bases removed from V and 6 bases from J, the gap between germline ends came to 14 bases. This CDR3 spans 15 amino acids. The CDR3 loop reads CATSDSGTIGDTQYF. The CDR3 DNA sequence: TGTGCCACCAGTGATTCGGGGACAATCGGCGATACGCAGTATTTT.

This clonotype was counted ten times or more. This chain connects TRBV7-3 to TRBJ2-3, with TRBD2 matching over 11 bases. V gave up 4 bases and J gave up 4 bases; unmatched junction bases: 4. The CDR3 is 15 residues long. In germline, CDR1 is SGHTA, CDR2 FQGTGA. CDR3 protein: CASSSIAGGADTQYF. CDR3 nucleotides: TGTGCCAGCAGCTCAATAGCGGGAGGGGCAGATACGCAGTATTTT.

In its sample, this clonotype was seen once. The J gene is TRBJ2-7, the V gene TRBV28; D possibly matches TRBD1 or TRBD2 (5 bases each). Germline V lookup: CDR1 MDHEN, CDR2 SYDVKM. The CDR3 length is 12 residues. V lost 6 bases to trimming and J lost 3 bases, with 9 bases between them. DNA of the CDR3: TGTGCCAGCAGGCCGGGGCTCTACGAGCAGTACTTC. Amino acid sequence: CASRPGLYEQYF.

The genes are TRBV20-1 and TRBJ1-6; D might be TRBD1 (5 bases). The CDR3 sequence is 14 residues long. Trimming shortened V by 2 bases and J by 5 bases, and 10 bases separated the two germline ends. CDR1 is DFQATT, CDR2 SNEGSKA, per germline (reference sequence). CDR3 nucleotide sequence: TGCAGTGCTAGAATCGCCAGGGATAATTCACCCCTCCACTTT. Residues: CSARIARDNSPLHF.

This clonotype was recorded many times. The chain has TRBV30 and TRBJ2-3; possibly TRBD1 for D (6 bases). V gave up 3 bases and J gave up 4 bases, with 8 bases separating them. Looked up from germline, CDR1 is GTSNPN and CDR2 is SVGIG (reference sequence). The CDR3 contains 12 residues. The CDR3 DNA follows: TGTGCCTGGAGCCAGGGGTCAGATACGCAGTATTTT. The encoded protein is CAWSQGSDTQYF.

The genes are TRBV5-1 and TRBJ2-7; 8 bases map to TRBD1. Germline values: CDR1 SGHRS, CDR2 YFSETQ. The CDR3 has 14 residues. V lost 2 bases to trimming and J lost 3 bases; unmatched junction nucleotides: 4. CDR3 in DNA: TGCGCCAGCAGCTTTTCAGGGGGCAACTACGAGCAGTACTTC. It yields the protein CASSFSGGNYEQYF.